Described below is a single T cell receptor (beta chain) sequence and its context. As yet, its antigen is unknown. Within the sample, other DNA sequences also encode this same CDR3. Clones were sequenced by immunoSEQ multiplex PCR, and TCRdb holds only the in-frame ones, with some missing. The sample holds roughly 380,000 clones, over 75% seen once. Trimming took 6 bases from V and 7 from J, leaving 10 bases between them. This CDR3 has 12 residues. Per the germline V gene, CDR1 is SNHLY and CDR2 is FYNNEI. Treatment: around 19 received Ad26.COV2.S at low or high dose, single or two shots; roughly five received placebo; per-sample allocation not given. The study sampled participants on day 63 after the first vaccine or placebo injection. The data are from a study of Ad26.COV2.S vaccination and SARS-CoV-2 variants. Looking at the study overall: Donor joined the COV1001 Ad26.COV2.S trial arm. In the study, Ad26.COV2.S was injected intramuscularly once, or twice 56 days apart.

Overall study findings and caveats: It is possible that the TCR breadth and depth analyses underestimated the total T cell responses. Relative to placebo recipients, vaccine recipients exhibited elevated spike-specific TCR breadth.

This clonotype was sampled from a person aged 18 to 65 who received the Ad26.COV2.S COVID-19 vaccine or a placebo. J is TRBJ1-5 and V is TRBV2; tentatively, D is TRBD1 (6 bases). The sequenced sample was peripheral blood, obtained in a trial of Ad26.COV2.S vaccine versus placebo. The CDR3 sequence: CASSGGGQPQHF. In DNA form, the CDR3 reads TGTGCCAGCAGCGGCGGGGGCCAGCCCCAGCATTTT.